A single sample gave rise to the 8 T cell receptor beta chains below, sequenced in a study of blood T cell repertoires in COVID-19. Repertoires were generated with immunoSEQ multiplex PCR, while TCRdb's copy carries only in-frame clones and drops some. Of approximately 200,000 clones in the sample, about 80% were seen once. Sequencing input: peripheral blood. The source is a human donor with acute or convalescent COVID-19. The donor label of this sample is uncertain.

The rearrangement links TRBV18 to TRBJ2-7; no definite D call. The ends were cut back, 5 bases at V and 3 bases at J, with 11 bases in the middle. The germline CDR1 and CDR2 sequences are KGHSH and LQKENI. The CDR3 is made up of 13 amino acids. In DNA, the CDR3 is TGTGCCAGCTCAGATCGGTTTTTCTACGAGCAGTACTTC. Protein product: CASSDRFFYEQYF.

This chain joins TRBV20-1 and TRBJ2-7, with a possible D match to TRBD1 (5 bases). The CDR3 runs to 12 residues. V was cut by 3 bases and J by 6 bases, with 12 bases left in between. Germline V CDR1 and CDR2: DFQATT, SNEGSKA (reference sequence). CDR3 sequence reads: CSASPRVGEQYF. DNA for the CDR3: TGCAGTGCTAGTCCCAGGGTTGGCGAGCAGTACTTC.

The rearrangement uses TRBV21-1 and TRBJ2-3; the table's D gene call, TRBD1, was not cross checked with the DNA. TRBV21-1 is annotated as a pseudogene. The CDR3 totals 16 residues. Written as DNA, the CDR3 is TGTGCCAGCAGCAGATGGGACAGGGATGGGTGGGATACGCAGTATTTT. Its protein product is CASSRWDRDGWDTQYF.

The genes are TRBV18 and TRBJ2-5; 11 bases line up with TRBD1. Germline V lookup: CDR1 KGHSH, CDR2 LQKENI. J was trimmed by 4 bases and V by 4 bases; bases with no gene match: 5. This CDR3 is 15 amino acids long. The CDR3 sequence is CASSQQGQGGETQYF. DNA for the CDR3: TGTGCCAGCTCACAGCAGGGACAGGGGGGAGAGACCCAGTACTTC.

This CDR3 reads CASSTGTSRYEQYF. Written as DNA, the CDR3 is TGTGCCAGTAGTACCGGGACTAGCAGGTACGAGCAGTACTTC. The chain links TRBV19 to TRBJ2-7; 9 bases map to TRBD2. CDR1 is LNHDA and CDR2 is SQIVND in the germline V gene (reference sequence). With 4 bases clipped from V and 4 bases from J, the junction kept 5 bases outside the gene matches. The CDR3 totals 14 residues.

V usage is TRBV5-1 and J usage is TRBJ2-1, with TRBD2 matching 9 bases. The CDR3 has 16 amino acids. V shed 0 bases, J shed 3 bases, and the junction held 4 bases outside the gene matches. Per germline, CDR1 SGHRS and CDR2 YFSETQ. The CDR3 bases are TGCGCCAGCAGCTTGGATGAGACTAGCGGCTACAATGAGCAGTTCTTC. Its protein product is CASSLDETSGYNEQFF.

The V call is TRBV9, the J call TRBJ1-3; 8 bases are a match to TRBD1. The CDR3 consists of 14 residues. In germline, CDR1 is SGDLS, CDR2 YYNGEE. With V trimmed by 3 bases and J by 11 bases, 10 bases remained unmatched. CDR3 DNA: TGTGCCAGCAGCGGGGACAGGACCCTCTTTCCCATATATTTT. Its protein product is CASSGDRTLFPIYF.

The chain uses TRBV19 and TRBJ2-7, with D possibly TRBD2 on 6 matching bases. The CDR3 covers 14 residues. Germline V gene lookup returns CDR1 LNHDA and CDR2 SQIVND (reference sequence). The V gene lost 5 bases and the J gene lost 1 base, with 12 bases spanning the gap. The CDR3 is CASSASGTSYEQYF. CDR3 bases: TGTGCCAGTAGTGCATCTGGGACTTCCTACGAGCAGTACTTC.